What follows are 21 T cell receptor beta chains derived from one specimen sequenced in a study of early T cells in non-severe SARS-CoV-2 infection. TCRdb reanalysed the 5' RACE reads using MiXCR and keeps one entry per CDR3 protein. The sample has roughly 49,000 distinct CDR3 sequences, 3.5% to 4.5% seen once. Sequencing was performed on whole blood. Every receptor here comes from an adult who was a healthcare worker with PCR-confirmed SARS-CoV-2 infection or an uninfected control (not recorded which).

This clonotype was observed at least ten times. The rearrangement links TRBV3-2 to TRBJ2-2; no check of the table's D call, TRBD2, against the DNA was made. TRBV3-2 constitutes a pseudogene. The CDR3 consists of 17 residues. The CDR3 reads CASTHSSLAGGTGELFF. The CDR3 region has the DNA TGTGCCAGCACCCACTCATCGTTAGCGGGAGGCACCGGGGAGCTGTTTTTT.

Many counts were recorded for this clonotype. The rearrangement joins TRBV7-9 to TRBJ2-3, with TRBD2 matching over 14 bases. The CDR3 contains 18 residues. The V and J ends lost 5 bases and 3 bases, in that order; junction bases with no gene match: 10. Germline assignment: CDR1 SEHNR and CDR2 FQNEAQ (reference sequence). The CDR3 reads CASSKAGLAGAGTDTQYF. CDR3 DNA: TGTGCCAGCAGCAAAGCGGGACTAGCGGGAGCAGGTACAGATACGCAGTATTTT.

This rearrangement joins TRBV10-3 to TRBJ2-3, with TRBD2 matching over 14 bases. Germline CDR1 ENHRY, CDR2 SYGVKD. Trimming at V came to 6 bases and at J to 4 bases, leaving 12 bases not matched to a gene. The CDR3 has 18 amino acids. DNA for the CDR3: TGTGCCATCAGCGTGACTAGCGGGAGGGCCCCGGGGGCAGATACGCAGTATTTT. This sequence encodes CAISVTSGRAPGADTQYF.

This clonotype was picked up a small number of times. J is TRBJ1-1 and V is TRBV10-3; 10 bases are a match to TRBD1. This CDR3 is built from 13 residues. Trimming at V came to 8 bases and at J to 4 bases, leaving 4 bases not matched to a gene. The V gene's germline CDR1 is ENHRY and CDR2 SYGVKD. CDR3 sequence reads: CAILGQGGTEAFF. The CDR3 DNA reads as TGTGCCATCCTCGGACAGGGGGGCACTGAAGCTTTCTTT.

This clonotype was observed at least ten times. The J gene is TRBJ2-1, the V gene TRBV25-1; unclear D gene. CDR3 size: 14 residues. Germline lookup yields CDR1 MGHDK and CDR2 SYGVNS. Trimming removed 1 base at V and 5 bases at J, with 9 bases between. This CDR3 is CASSEFNQNNEQFF. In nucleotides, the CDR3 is TGTGCCAGCAGTGAATTCAACCAGAACAATGAGCAGTTCTTC.

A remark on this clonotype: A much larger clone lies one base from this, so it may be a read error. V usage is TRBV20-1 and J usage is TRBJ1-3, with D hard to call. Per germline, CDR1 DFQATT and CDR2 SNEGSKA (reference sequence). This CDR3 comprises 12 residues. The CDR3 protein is CSAKDPGNAIYF. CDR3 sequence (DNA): TGCAGTGCAAAAGACCCAGGAAACGCCATATATTTT.

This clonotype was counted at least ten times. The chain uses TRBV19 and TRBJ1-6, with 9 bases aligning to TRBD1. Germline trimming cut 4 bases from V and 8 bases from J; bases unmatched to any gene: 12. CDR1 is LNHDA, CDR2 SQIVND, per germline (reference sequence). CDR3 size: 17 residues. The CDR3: CASSKDRQGGIYSPLHF. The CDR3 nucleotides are TGTGCCAGTAGTAAAGATCGACAGGGGGGAATTTATTCACCCCTCCACTTT.

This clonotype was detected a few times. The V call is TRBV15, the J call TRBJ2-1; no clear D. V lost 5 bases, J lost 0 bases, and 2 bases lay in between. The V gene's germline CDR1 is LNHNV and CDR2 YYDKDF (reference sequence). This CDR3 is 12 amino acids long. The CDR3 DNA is TGTGCCACCAGCCCCTCCTACAATGAGCAGTTCTTC. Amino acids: CATSPSYNEQFF. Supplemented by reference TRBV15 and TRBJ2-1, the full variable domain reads DAMVIQNPRYQVTQFGKPVTLSCSQTLNHNVMYWYQQKSSQAPKLLFHYYDKDFNNEADTPDNFQSRRPNTSFCFLDIRSPGLGDTAMYLCATSPSYNEQFFGPGTRLTVL.

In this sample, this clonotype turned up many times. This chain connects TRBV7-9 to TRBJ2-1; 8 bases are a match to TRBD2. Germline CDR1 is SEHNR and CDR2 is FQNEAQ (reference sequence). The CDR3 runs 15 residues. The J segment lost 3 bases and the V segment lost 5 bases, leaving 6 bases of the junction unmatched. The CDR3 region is CASSHSLADYNEQFF. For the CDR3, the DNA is TGTGCCAGCAGCCACTCACTAGCGGACTACAATGAGCAGTTCTTC.

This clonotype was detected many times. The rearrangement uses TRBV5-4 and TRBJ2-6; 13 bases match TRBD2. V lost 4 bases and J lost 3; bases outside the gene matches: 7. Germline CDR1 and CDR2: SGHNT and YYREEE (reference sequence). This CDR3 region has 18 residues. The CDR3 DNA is TGTGCCAGCAGCCCGCGGACTAGCGGGAGCAGTGGGGCCAACGTCCTGACTTTC. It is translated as CASSPRTSGSSGANVLTF.

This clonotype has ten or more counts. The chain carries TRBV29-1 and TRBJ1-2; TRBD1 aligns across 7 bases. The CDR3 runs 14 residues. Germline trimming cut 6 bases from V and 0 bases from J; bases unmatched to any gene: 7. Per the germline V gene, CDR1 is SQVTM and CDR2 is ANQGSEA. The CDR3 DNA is TGCAGCGTCCTAAGGGACAGCTCTAACTATGGCTACACCTTC. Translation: CSVLRDSSNYGYTF.

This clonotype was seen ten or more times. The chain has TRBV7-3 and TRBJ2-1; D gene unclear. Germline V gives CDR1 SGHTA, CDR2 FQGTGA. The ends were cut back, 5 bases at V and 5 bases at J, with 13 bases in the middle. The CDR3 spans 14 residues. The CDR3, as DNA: TGTGCCAGCAGCCGTGGCGTCAATAACAATGAGCAGTTCTTC. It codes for CASSRGVNNNEQFF.

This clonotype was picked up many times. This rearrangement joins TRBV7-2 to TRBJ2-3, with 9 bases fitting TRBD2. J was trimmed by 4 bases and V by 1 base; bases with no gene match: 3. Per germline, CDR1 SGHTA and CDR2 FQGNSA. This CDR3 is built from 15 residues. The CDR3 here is CASSLGAGGADTQYF. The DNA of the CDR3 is TGTGCCAGCAGCTTAGGAGCGGGAGGCGCAGATACGCAGTATTTT. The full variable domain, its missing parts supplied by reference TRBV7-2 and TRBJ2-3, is GAGVSQSPSNKVTEKGKDVELRCDPISGHTALYWYRQSLGQGLEFLIYFQGNSAPDKSGLPSDRFSAERTGGSVSTLTIQRTQQEDSAVYLCASSLGAGGADTQYFGPGTRLTVL.

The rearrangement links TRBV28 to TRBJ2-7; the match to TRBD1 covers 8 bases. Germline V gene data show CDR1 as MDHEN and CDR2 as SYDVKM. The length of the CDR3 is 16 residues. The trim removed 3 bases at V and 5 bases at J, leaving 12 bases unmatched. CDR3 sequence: CASSFLRGQGLNEQYF. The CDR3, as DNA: TGTGCCAGCAGTTTCCTCCGAGGACAGGGCCTCAACGAGCAGTACTTC.

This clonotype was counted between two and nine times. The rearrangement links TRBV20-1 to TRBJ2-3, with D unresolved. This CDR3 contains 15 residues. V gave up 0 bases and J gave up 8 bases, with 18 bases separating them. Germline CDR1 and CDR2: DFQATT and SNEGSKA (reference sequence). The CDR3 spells CSAREGSPQMGTQYF. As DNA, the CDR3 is TGCAGTGCTAGAGAAGGTAGCCCACAGATGGGTACGCAGTATTTT.

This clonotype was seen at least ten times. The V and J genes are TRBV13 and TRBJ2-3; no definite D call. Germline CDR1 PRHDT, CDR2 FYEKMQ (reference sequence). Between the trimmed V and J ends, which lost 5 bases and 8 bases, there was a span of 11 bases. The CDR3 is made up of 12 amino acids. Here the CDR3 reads CASSPLKSTQYF. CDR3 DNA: TGTGCCAGCAGCCCCCTCAAGAGTACGCAGTATTTT.

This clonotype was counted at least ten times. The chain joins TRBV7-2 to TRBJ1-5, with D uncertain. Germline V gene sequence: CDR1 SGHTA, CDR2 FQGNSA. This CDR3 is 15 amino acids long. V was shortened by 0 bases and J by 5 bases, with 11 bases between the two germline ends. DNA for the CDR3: TGTGCCAGCAGCTTAGCGGCTTTCGAAGATCAGCCCCAGCATTTT. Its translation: CASSLAAFEDQPQHF.

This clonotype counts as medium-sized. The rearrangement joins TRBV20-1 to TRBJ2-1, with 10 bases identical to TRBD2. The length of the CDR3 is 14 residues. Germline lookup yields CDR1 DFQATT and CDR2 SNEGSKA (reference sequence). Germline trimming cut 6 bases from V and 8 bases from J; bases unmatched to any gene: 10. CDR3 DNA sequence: TGCAGTGCCTCAAGCGGGAGGGAATCTGATGAGCAGTTCTTC. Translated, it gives CSASSGRESDEQFF.

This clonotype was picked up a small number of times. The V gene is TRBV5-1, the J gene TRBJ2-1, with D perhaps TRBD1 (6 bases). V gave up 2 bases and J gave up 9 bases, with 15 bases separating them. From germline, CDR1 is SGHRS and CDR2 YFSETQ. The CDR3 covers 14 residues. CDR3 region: CASSFSITGSEQFF. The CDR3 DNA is TGCGCCAGCAGCTTTTCCATCACAGGGAGTGAGCAGTTCTTC.

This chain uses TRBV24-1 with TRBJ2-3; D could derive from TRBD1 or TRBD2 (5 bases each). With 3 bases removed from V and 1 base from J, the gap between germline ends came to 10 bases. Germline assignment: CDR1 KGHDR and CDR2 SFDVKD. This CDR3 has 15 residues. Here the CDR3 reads CATSDATGRTDTQYF. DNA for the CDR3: TGTGCCACCAGTGATGCTACGGGACGCACAGATACGCAGTATTTT.

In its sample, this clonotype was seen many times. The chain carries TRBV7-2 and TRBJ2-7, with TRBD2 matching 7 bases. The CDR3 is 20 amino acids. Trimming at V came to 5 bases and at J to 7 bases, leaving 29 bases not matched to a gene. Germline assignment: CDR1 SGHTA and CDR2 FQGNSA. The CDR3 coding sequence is TGTGCCAGCAGCCAAGGGTCCCCCGGGTATGGGCTAGCGGCCTCGCGGGAGCAGTACTTC. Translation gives CASSQGSPGYGLAASREQYF.